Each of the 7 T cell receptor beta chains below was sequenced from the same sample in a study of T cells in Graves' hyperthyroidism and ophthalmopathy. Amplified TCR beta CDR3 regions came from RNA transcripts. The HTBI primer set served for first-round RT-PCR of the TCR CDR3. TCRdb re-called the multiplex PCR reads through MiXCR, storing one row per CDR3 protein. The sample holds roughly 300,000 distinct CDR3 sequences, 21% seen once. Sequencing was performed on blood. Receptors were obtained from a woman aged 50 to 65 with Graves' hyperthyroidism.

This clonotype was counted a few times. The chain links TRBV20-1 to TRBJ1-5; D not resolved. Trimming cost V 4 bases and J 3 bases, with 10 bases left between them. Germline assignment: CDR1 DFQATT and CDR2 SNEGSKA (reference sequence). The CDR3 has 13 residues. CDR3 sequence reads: CSANETDNQPQHF. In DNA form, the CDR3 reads TGCAGTGCTAATGAGACGGACAATCAGCCCCAGCATTTT.

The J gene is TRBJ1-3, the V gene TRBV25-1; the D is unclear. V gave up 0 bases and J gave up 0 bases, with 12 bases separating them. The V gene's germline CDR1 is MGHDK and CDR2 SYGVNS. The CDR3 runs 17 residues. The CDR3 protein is CASSEYRSGSSGNTIYF. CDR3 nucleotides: TGTGCCAGCAGTGAATATCGATCGGGGAGCTCTGGAAACACCATATATTTT. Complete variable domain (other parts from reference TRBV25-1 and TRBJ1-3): EADIYQTPRYLVIGTGKKITLECSQTMGHDKMYWYQQDPGMELHLIHYSYGVNSTEKGDLSSESTVSRIRTEHFPLTLESARPSHTSQYLCASSEYRSGSSGNTIYFGEGSWLTVV.

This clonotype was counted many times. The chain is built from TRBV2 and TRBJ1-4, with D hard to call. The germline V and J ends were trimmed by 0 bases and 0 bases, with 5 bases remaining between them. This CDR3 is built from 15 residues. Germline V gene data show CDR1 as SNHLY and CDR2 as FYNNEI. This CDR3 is CASSEATTTNEKLFF. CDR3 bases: TGTGCCAGCAGTGAAGCTACAACAACTAATGAAAAACTGTTTTTT.

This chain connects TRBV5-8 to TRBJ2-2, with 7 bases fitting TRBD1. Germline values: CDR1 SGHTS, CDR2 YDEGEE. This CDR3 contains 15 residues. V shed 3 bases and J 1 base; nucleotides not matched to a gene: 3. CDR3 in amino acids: CASSSYRGNTGELFF. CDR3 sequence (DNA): TGTGCCAGCAGCTCCTACAGGGGGAACACCGGGGAGCTGTTTTTT.

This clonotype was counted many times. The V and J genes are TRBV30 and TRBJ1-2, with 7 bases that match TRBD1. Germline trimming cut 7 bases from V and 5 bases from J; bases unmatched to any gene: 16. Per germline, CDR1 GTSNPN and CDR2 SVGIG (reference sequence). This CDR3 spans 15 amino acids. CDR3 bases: TGTGCCTTGACCCGGGACAGAAACATTCATTATGGCTACACCTTC. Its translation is CALTRDRNIHYGYTF.

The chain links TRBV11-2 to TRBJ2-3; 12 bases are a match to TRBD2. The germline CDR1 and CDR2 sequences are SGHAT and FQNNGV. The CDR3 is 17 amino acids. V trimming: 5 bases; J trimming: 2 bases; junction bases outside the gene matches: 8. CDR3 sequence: CASSNSGLAGPTDTQYF. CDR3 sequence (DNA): TGTGCCAGCAGCAATTCCGGACTAGCGGGGCCCACAGATACGCAGTATTTT.

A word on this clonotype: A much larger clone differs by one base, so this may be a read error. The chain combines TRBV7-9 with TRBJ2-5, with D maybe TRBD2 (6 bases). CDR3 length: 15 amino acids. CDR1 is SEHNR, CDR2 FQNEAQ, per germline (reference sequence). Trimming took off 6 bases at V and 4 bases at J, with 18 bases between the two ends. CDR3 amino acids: CASSIGDRGGETQYF. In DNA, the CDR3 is TGTGCCAGCAGTATAGGGGATCGGGGAGGAGAGACCCAGTACTTC. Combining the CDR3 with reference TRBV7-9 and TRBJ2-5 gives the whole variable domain DTGVSQNPRHKITKRGQNVTFRCDPISEHNRLYWYRQTLGQGPEFLTYFQNEAQLEKSRLLSDRFSAERPKGSFSTLEIQRTEQGDSAMYLCASSIGDRGGETQYFGPGTRLLVL.